This is a list of T cell receptor beta chains from one sample in a study of blood T cell repertoires in COVID-19. Repertoires were generated with immunoSEQ multiplex PCR, while TCRdb's copy carries only in-frame clones and drops some. The sample lists some 93,000 clones, approximately 86% seen once, with about 9.4% in the top ten. The specimen sequenced was peripheral blood. The receptor set was obtained from a man in his fifties with acute or convalescent COVID-19. CDR3s include the opening cysteine and the closing phenylalanine or tryptophan. The D gene is left open where the match is weak. Clone size is not always given. Where it is, it says once, few, many or a class for expanded clones.

v_gene	j_gene	abundance	d_gene	CDR3aa	CDR3nt
TRBV6-5	TRBJ2-3	NA	NA	CASSYGRKGTDTQYF	TGTGCCAGCAGTTACGGGAGAAAGGGCACAGATACGCAGTATTTT
TRBV18	TRBJ1-6	few	NA	CASSPSTGDNSPLHF	TGTGCCAGCTCACCCTCGACGGGAGATAATTCACCCCTCCACTTT
TRBV19	TRBJ2-1	NA	TRBD2	CASSLGGSYNEQFF	TGTGCCAGTAGTCTGGGAGGGTCCTACAATGAGCAGTTCTTC
TRBV19	TRBJ2-7	once	TRBD1	CASSSGQGVYEQYF	TGTGCCAGTAGCTCGGGACAGGGGGTCTACGAGCAGTACTTC
TRBV9	TRBJ1-2	NA	NA	CASSVGAGEAVYGYTF	TGTGCCAGCAGCGTGGGGGCGGGGGAGGCGGTCTATGGCTACACCTTC
TRBV6-2/TRBV6-3	TRBJ2-7	NA	NA	CASSSTTPSYEQYF	TGTGCCAGCAGTTCAACAACCCCTTCCTACGAGCAGTACTTC
TRBV7-2	TRBJ2-7	NA	NA	CASSFRGRDYEQYF	TGTGCCAGCAGTTTCAGAGGGAGAGACTACGAGCAGTACTTC
TRBV3-1/TRBV3-2	TRBJ1-6	NA	TRBD1	CASSPQTGNHLNSPLHF	TGTGCCAGCAGCCCCCAGACAGGGAACCATTTAAATTCACCCCTCCACTTT
TRBV7-9	TRBJ2-3	NA	NA	CASSLEGVTDTQYF	TGTGCCAGCAGCTTGGAGGGAGTGACAGATACGCAGTATTTT
TRBV6-4	TRBJ2-2	NA	TRBD1	CASGSPLGTGRGTGELFF	TGTGCCAGCGGAAGCCCCCTGGGGACAGGGCGAGGTACCGGGGAGCTGTTTTTT
TRBV5-1	TRBJ2-3	NA	TRBD1	CASSLARDRGPDTQYF	TGCGCCAGCAGCTTGGCCCGGGACAGGGGACCAGATACGCAGTATTTT
TRBV13	TRBJ2-3	NA	NA	CASSLSVAEEISDTQYF	TGTGCCAGCAGCTTATCGGTAGCGGAAGAGATCTCAGATACGCAGTATTTT
TRBV12-3/TRBV12-4	TRBJ2-3	NA	NA	CASSPDRADTQYF	TGTGCCAGCAGCCCCGATCGCGCAGATACGCAGTATTTT
TRBV6-5	TRBJ1-1	NA	TRBD1	CASSKGGAGGTEAFF	TGTGCCAGCAGTAAGGGCGGGGCAGGGGGCACTGAAGCTTTCTTT
TRBV6-5	TRBJ2-3	few	NA	CASSYSGLGTDTQYF	TGTGCCAGCAGTTACTCAGGACTGGGCACAGATACGCAGTATTTT
TRBV19	TRBJ2-7	NA	TRBD2	CASSTGLAGVGEQYF	TGTGCCAGTAGTACGGGACTAGCGGGAGTGGGCGAGCAGTACTTC
TRBV5-1	TRBJ2-3	NA	TRBD1	CASTPGQGKDTQYF	TGCGCCAGCACCCCGGGACAGGGAAAAGATACGCAGTATTTT
TRBV3-1/TRBV3-2	TRBJ1-6	NA	NA	CASSPLAADNSPLHF	TGTGCCAGCAGCCCATTGGCGGCAGATAATTCACCCCTCCACTTT
TRBV27	TRBJ1-2	NA	TRBD1	CASSPGQDYGYTF	TGTGCCAGCAGTCCCGGACAGGACTATGGCTACACCTTC
TRBV11-2	TRBJ1-2	NA	NA	CASSSERGRVSHLLYGYTF	TGTGCCAGCAGCTCCGAGCGGGGCAGGGTTTCCCATCTCCTCTATGGCTACACCTTC
TRBV11-3	TRBJ2-7	NA	TRBD1	CASSVDRDRPPYEQYF	TGTGCCAGCAGCGTTGACCGGGACAGGCCACCCTACGAGCAGTACTTC
TRBV27	TRBJ2-3	NA	TRBD2	CASSLSRLAASNTDTQYF	TGTGCCAGCAGTTTATCTCGACTAGCAGCCTCCAACACAGATACGCAGTATTTT
TRBV29-1	TRBJ2-7	NA	NA	CSVVLRAFSSYEQYF	TGCAGCGTTGTCCTCCGAGCGTTCAGCTCCTACGAGCAGTACTTC
TRBV7-9	TRBJ2-1	NA	TRBD2	CASSLVLAGVEQFF	TGTGCCAGCAGCTTAGTTCTAGCGGGAGTTGAGCAGTTCTTC
TRBV7-2	TRBJ1-1	once	NA	CASSLERGNTEAFF	TGTGCCAGCAGCTTAGAGCGAGGCAACACTGAAGCTTTCTTT
TRBV6-6	TRBJ2-1	NA	NA	CASGGLHNEQFF	TGTGCCAGCGGGGGACTCCACAATGAGCAGTTCTTC